This T cell receptor (beta chain) was sequenced during a study of blood T cell repertoires in COVID-19. As for the study in general: The origin of the acute and convalescent COVID-19 samples was the United States, Italy and Spain. The analysed material was cDNA or gDNA that came from T cells, B-cell-depleted T cells, or PBMCs.

Authors' data handling: Counts of nucleated cells, estimated from reference gene primer amplification, were obtained. Repertoires were generated with immunoSEQ multiplex PCR, while TCRdb's copy carries only in-frame clones and drops some. Clone size and V and J calls were adopted from that table, with D and trimming inferred from the DNA. Of approximately 190,000 clones in the sample, nearly 90% were seen once. This CDR3 is 13 amino acids long. The V and J ends lost 5 bases and 2 bases respectively, with 10 bases between them. The germline V gene encodes CDR1 LNHDA and CDR2 SQIVND (reference sequence).

Sequenced material: peripheral blood. The gene calls are TRBV19 and TRBJ2-7; the D gene is possibly TRBD1 (6 bases). This TCR came from a woman aged 40-49 years who had recovered from COVID-19. CDR3 in amino acids: CASSRDTTYEQYF. In DNA form, the CDR3 reads TGTGCCAGTAGTCGGGACACGACCTACGAGCAGTACTTC.